This T cell receptor beta chain was profiled in a study of blood T cell repertoires in COVID-19. In the authors' methods: Reference gene primer amplification gave nucleated cell count estimates. Clones were read by immunoSEQ multiplex PCR, and TCRdb kept only the in-frame ones, dropping some. V and J calls and clone size are as listed in that table; D and trimming were resolved from the DNA. In the table there are under 400,000 clones, approximately 86% of which are singletons. Germline V gives CDR1 MDHEN, CDR2 SYDVKM. The CDR3 has 14 amino acids. V lost 3 bases, J lost 8 bases, and 14 bases lay in between.

The receptor was derived from a woman aged 40 to 49 with acute COVID-19. The rearrangement uses TRBV28 and TRBJ2-1; D is unclear. Sequencing used PBMCs or T cells enriched from blood (not recorded which). The CDR3 region has the DNA TGTGCCAGCAGTTTTGTCCTGTCTTTCTATGAGCAGTTCTTC. Translating gives CASSFVLSFYEQFF.